A single sample gave rise to the 21 T cell receptor beta chains below, sequenced in a study of T cells in narcolepsy (dated by TCRdb to the late 2010s). Libraries were built with the immunoSEQ multiplex PCR assay. TCRdb took this table from immuneACCESS and kept in-frame rearrangements with V and J called. Such tables lack part of the clones; where checked against another copy, unresolved V genes explain under half of the gap, and the rest is unexplained. This sample lists about 30,000 clones; over 80% were detected once. The biggest ten clones account for about 0.64% of the sample. Sequenced material: memory (CD45RA-) CD4+ T cells from blood. The meaning of the sample's cell subset or site label: memory T cells sorted ex vivo from peripheral blood. Receptor source: a human donor in good health.

V gene TRBV10-1 combines with J gene TRBJ1-2, with D hard to call. Trimming shortened V by 0 bases and J by 4 bases, and 6 bases separated the two germline ends. CDR1 is WNHNN, CDR2 SYGVQD, per germline (reference sequence). The CDR3 consists of 13 residues. The CDR3 DNA is TGCGCCAGCAGTGAGTCAGGGAGCTATGGCTACACCTTC. Its translation: CASSESGSYGYTF.

The CDR3 nucleotides are TGCGCCAGCAGCTTGGTACAGGGGTACTACAATGAGCAGTTCTTC. Translated, it gives CASSLVQGYYNEQFF. The chain joins TRBV5-1 to TRBJ2-1, with TRBD1 matching 7 bases. V was clipped by 0 bases and J by 3 bases; unmatched bases: 3. Germline CDR1 reads SGHRS; CDR2 reads YFSETQ. This CDR3 has 15 amino acids.

This chain links TRBV5-4 with TRBJ2-5, with 9 bases that match TRBD2. The CDR3 runs 15 residues. CDR1 and CDR2 (germline): SGHNT, YYREEE (reference sequence). The trim removed 0 bases at V and 2 bases at J, leaving 2 bases unmatched. The DNA for the CDR3 is TGTGCCAGCAGCTTGGCCGCGGGGGGGCAAGAGACCCAGTACTTC. As protein: CASSLAAGGQETQYF.

V and J are TRBV28 and TRBJ2-7; 9 bases map to TRBD2. V lost 8 bases to trimming and J lost 5 bases; unmatched junction nucleotides: 7. Looked up from germline, CDR1 is MDHEN and CDR2 is SYDVKM. This CDR3 region has 13 residues. The CDR3 loop is CASGRGGIDEQYV. In DNA, the CDR3 is TGTGCCAGCGGGCGGGGGGGCATAGACGAGCAGTACGTC.

Details on this clone: One junction end does not reproduce the germline sequence, and a read error may be involved. This chain links TRBV6-4 with TRBJ1-6; D remains ambiguous. The CDR3 has 14 residues. Germline V gene data show CDR1 as MRHNA and CDR2 as SNTAGT. The CDR3 loop reads CAGSVGMLGSPLHF. The DNA for the CDR3 is TGTGCCGGCAGTGTCGGCATGCTGGGGTCACCCCTCCACTTT.

The sample holds one count of this clone. This chain links TRBV6-4 with TRBJ2-3; possible D gene TRBD2, 5 bases. CDR1 and CDR2 from the germline V gene are MRHNA and SNTAGT. The CDR3 is 16 residues long. The V end was cut by 4 bases, the J end by 1 base, with 15 bases between. The CDR3 spells CASSARPIGGTDTQYF. As DNA, the CDR3 is TGTGCCAGCAGTGCCCGTCCTATCGGGGGCACAGATACGCAGTATTTT.

The sample holds a few counts of this clone. The chain couples TRBV5-1 to TRBJ1-1; D gene ambiguous. The ends were cut back, 0 bases at V and 10 bases at J, with 10 bases in the middle. Per the germline V gene, CDR1 is SGHRS and CDR2 is YFSETQ. The CDR3 extends over 12 amino acids. Written as DNA, the CDR3 is TGCGCCAGCAGCTTGGGGACGTTCGGAGCTTTCTTT. This gives the protein CASSLGTFGAFF.

The chain couples TRBV15 to TRBJ2-4; a possible D gene is TRBD2 (5 bases). V shed 0 bases and J shed 0 bases, with 9 bases lying between them. Germline loops: CDR1 LNHNV, CDR2 YYDKDF (reference sequence). The CDR3 contains 16 residues. CDR3 nucleotides: TGTGCCACCAGCAGAGATGAGCGGCTAGCCAAAAACATTCAGTACTTC. Protein sequence: CATSRDERLAKNIQYF.

This clone was observed a single time. As DNA, the CDR3 is TGTGCCAGCAGTTTAACAGGGACTGACAATTCACCCCTCCACTTT. It codes for CASSLTGTDNSPLHF. The genes are TRBV27 and TRBJ1-6, with D possibly TRBD1 on 6 matching bases. This CDR3 is 15 amino acids long. The germline V gene encodes CDR1 MNHEY and CDR2 SMNVEV (reference sequence). Trimming removed 2 bases from V and 7 bases from J, with 12 bases in between.

The chain combines TRBV14 with TRBJ2-5; 13 bases agree with TRBD2. This CDR3 is built from 16 residues. With 4 bases clipped from V and 2 bases from J, the junction kept 4 bases outside the gene matches. CDR1 is SGHDN and CDR2 is FVKESK in the germline V gene. This CDR3 reads CASSRLGLAGQETQYF. The DNA for the CDR3 is TGTGCCAGCAGCCGCTTGGGACTAGCGGGGCAAGAGACCCAGTACTTC.

The chain combines TRBV6-1 with TRBJ2-7; D unclear. V lost 5 bases and J lost 2, with 13 bases in between. Per the germline V gene, CDR1 is MNHNS and CDR2 is SASEGT. This CDR3 has 14 residues. CDR3 bases: TGTGCCAGCAGTTTATTCACAGAAACCTACGAGCAGTACGTC. Amino acids: CASSLFTETYEQYV.

The CDR3 loop is CASAGKVTDTQYF. The CDR3 coding sequence is TGTGCCAGCGCCGGAAAGGTCACAGATACGCAGTATTTT. The V gene is TRBV25-1, the J gene TRBJ2-3; D is unclear. Germline CDR1 is MGHDK and CDR2 is SYGVNS. The CDR3 is 13 amino acids. V gave up 8 bases and J gave up 2 bases, with 11 bases separating them.

This chain links TRBV30 with TRBJ2-7; unclear D gene. This CDR3 spans 10 amino acids. In germline, CDR1 is GTSNPN, CDR2 SVGIG (reference sequence). V was shortened by 3 bases and J by 5 bases, with 5 bases between the two germline ends. Here the CDR3 reads CAWSQDEQYF. For the CDR3, the DNA is TGTGCCTGGAGCCAGGACGAGCAGTACTTC.

This clone was found a few times. V is TRBV4-1 and J is TRBJ2-4; D is perhaps TRBD2 (6 bases). V shed 0 bases and J shed 3 bases, with 21 bases lying between them. This CDR3 has 19 residues. CDR1 and CDR2 (germline): MGHRA, YSYEKL. The CDR3 loop reads CASSQDGGRAGVGKNIQYF. For the CDR3, the DNA is TGCGCCAGCAGCCAAGATGGAGGGAGAGCGGGTGTCGGCAAAAACATTCAGTACTTC.

The chain has TRBV5-6 and TRBJ1-1; no definite D call. Per the germline V gene, CDR1 is SGHDT and CDR2 is YYEEEE. Trimming removed 2 bases from V and 10 bases from J, with 15 bases in between. This CDR3 is 13 amino acids long. The CDR3 bases are TGTGCCAGCAGCTTTGACGACGCATCGACAGCTTTCTTT. As protein: CASSFDDASTAFF.

This clone was recorded only once. The J gene is TRBJ1-6, the V gene TRBV7-2; unclear D gene. Per germline, CDR1 SGHTA and CDR2 FQGNSA. The CDR3 extends over 12 amino acids. Trimming shortened V by 1 base and J by 9 bases, and 4 bases separated the two germline ends. The CDR3 sequence is CASSLVGSPLHF. CDR3 sequence (DNA): TGTGCCAGCAGCTTAGTGGGTTCACCCCTCCACTTT.

This chain connects TRBV6-5 to TRBJ1-2; D is perhaps TRBD1 (6 bases). CDR1 and CDR2 from the germline V gene are MNHEY and SVGAGI. The CDR3 spans 16 residues. The V gene lost 2 bases and the J gene lost 0 bases, with 13 bases spanning the gap. The CDR3 DNA reads TGTGCCAGCAGTTACGTCTCAGGGGTGCCTAACTATGGCTACACCTTC. Its protein product is CASSYVSGVPNYGYTF.

The gene calls are TRBV5-6 and TRBJ1-3; 8 nucleotides agree with TRBD1. Germline-derived CDR1 and CDR2 are SGHDT and YYEEEE. The CDR3 consists of 15 residues. V gave up 3 bases and J gave up 2 bases; unmatched junction bases: 4. The CDR3 reads CASSSPTGAGNTIYF. Written as DNA, the CDR3 is TGTGCCAGCAGCTCTCCGACAGGGGCTGGAAACACCATATATTTT.

This clone is a singleton in its sample. The chain links TRBV7-9 to TRBJ1-1; D gene unclear. CDR3 length: 14 residues. Trimming took off 5 bases at V and 0 bases at J, with 10 bases between the two ends. Per germline, CDR1 SEHNR and CDR2 FQNEAQ (reference sequence). The CDR3 nucleotides are TGTGCCAGCAGCCCCTTGGGCATGAACACTGAAGCTTTCTTT. This sequence encodes CASSPLGMNTEAFF.

The rearrangement joins TRBV2 to TRBJ1-4; 9 positions agree with TRBD1. CDR1 SNHLY and CDR2 FYNNEI come from the germline V gene. This CDR3 contains 14 residues. The V segment lost 6 bases and the J segment 7 bases; nucleotides outside the gene matches: 6. For the CDR3, the DNA is TGTGCCAGCAGCCTGACAGGGGGTGCTGAAAAACTGTTTTTT. Translation: CASSLTGGAEKLFF.

The J gene is TRBJ2-3, the V gene TRBV29-1, with a weak D call TRBD1 (6 bases). The V end lost 7 bases, the J end lost 1 base, and 9 bases lay between the germline ends. The CDR3 runs to 12 residues. In germline, CDR1 is SQVTM, CDR2 ANQGSEA. CDR3 sequence reads: CSAGHRTDTQYF. DNA for the CDR3: TGCAGCGCGGGACACCGCACAGATACGCAGTATTTT.